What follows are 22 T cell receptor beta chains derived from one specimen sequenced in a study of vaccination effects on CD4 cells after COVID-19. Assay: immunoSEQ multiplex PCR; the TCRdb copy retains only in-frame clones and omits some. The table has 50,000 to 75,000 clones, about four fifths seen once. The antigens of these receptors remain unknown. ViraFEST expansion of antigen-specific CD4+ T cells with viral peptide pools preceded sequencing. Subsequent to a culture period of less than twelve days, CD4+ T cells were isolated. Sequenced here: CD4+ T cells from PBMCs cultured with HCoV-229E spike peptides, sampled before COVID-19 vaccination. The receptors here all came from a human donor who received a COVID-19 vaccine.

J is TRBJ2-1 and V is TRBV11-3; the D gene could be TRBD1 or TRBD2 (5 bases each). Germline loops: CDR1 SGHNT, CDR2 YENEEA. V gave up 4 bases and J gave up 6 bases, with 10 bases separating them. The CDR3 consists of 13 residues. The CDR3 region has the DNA TGTGCCAGCAGCTCGGGGCAAGTCAATGAGCAGTTCTTC. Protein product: CASSSGQVNEQFF.

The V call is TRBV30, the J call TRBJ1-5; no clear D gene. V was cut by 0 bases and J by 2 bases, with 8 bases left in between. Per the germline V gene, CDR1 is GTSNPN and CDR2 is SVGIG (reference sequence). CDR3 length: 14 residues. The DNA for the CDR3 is TGTGCCTGGAGTGTAATGGGAGGCAATCAGCCCCAGCATTTT. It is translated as CAWSVMGGNQPQHF. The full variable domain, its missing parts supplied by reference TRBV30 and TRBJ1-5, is SQTIHQWPATLVQPVGSPLSLECTVEGTSNPNLYWYRQAAGRGLQLLFYSVGIGQISSEVPQNLSASRPQDRQFILSSKKLLLSDSGFYLCAWSVMGGNQPQHFGDGTRLSIL.

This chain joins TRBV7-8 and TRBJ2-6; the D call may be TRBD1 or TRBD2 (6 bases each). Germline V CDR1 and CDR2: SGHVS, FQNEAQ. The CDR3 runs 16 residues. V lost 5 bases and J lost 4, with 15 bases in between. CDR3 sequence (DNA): TGTGCCAGCAGCCCTCCGGGGGCTGCCGGGGCCAACGTCCTGACTTTC. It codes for CASSPPGAAGANVLTF.

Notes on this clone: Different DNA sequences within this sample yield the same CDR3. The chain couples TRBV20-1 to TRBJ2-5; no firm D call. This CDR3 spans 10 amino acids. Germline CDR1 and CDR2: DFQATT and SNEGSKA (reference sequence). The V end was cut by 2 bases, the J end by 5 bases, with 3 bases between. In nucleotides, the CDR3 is TGCAGTGCTAGACGGGAGACCCAGTACTTC. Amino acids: CSARRETQYF.

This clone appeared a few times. In nucleotides, the CDR3 is TGTGCCAGCTCACCATTTGGGACAGGGGGCGCGGATACGCAGTATTTT. It encodes CASSPFGTGGADTQYF. The chain recombines TRBV18 with TRBJ2-3; 12 bases agree with TRBD1. CDR3 length equals 16 residues. V shed 2 bases and J 6 bases; nucleotides not matched to a gene: 6. From germline, CDR1 is KGHSH and CDR2 LQKENI.

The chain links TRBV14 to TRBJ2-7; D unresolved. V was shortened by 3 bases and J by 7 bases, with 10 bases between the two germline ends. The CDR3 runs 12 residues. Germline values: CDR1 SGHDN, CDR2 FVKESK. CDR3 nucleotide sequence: TGTGCCAGCAGCCAGCCAGGCAGGGAGCAGTACGTC. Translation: CASSQPGREQYV.

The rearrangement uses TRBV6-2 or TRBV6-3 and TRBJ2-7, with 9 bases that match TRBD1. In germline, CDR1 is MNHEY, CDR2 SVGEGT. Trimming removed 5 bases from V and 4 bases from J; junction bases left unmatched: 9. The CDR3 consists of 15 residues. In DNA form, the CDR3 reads TGTGCCAGCAGTGCCCCTCGGGACAGGGCTTACGAGCAGTACGTC. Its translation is CASSAPRDRAYEQYV.

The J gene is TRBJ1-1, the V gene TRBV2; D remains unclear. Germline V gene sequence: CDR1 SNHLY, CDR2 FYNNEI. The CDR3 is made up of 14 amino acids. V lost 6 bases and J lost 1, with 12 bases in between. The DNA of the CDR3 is TGTGCCAGCAGACGAGGGCCGGAGAACACTGAAGCTTTCTTT. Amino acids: CASRRGPENTEAFF.

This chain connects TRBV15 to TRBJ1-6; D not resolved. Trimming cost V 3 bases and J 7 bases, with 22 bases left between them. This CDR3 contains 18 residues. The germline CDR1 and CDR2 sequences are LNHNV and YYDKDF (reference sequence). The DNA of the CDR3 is TGTGCCACCAGCAGTGCCCTTGGCCGTGGACGGATAAATTCACCCCTCCACTTT. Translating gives CATSSALGRGRINSPLHF.

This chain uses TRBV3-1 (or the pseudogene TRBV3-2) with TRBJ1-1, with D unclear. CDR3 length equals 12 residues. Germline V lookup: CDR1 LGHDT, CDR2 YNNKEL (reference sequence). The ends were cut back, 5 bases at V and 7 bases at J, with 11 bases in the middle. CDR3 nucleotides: TGTGCCAGCAGCGATCCCGCTGATGAAGCTTTCTTT. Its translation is CASSDPADEAFF.

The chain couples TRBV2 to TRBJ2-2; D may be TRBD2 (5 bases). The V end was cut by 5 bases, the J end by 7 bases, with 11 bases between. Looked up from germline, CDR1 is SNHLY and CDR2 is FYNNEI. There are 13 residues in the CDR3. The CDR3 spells CASSWERDGELFF. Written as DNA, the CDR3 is TGTGCCAGCAGTTGGGAGCGTGACGGGGAGCTGTTTTTT.

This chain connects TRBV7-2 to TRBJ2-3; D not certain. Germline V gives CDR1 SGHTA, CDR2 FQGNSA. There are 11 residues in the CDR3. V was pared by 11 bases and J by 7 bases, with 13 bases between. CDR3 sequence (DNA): TGTGCCTGCGAACGACGGAATACGCAGTATTTT. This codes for CACERRNTQYF.

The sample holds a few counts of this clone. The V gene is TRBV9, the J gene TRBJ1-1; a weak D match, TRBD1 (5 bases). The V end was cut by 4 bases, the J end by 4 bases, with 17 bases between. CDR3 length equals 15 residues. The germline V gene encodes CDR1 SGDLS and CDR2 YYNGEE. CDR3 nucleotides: TGTGCCAGCAGCACTTTGGGGCAGGGAGTCACTGAAGCTTTCTTT. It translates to CASSTLGQGVTEAFF.

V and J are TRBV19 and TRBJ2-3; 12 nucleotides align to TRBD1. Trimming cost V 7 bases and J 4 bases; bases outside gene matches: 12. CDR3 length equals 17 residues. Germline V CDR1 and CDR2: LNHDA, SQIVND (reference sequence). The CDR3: CASTFGTGGAVADTQYF. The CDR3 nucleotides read TGTGCCAGTACTTTCGGGACAGGGGGCGCAGTCGCAGATACGCAGTATTTT.

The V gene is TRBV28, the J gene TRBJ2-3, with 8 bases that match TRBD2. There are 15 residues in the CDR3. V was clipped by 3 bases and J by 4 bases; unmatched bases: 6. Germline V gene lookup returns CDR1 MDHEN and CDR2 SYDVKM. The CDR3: CASSFAGGRADTQYF. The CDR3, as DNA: TGTGCCAGCAGTTTTGCGGGGGGCCGCGCAGATACGCAGTATTTT.

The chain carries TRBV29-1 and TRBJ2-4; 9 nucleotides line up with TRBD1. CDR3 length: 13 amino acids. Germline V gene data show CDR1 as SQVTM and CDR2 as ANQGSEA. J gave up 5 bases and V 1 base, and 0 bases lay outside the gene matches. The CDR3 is CSVEGQGENIQYF. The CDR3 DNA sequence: TGCAGCGTTGAAGGACAGGGGGAAAACATTCAGTACTTC.

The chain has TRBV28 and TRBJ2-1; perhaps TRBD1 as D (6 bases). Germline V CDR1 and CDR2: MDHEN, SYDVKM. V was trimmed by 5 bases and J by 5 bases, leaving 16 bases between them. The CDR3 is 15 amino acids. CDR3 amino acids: CASSAIRDIHNEQFF. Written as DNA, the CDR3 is TGTGCCAGCAGTGCGATCCGGGACATACACAATGAGCAGTTCTTC. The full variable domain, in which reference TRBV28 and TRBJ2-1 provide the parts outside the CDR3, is DVKVTQSSRYLVKRTGEKVFLECVQDMDHENMFWYRQDPGLGLRLIYFSYDVKMKEKGDIPEGYSVSREKKERFSLILESASTNQTSMYLCASSAIRDIHNEQFFGPGTRLTVL.

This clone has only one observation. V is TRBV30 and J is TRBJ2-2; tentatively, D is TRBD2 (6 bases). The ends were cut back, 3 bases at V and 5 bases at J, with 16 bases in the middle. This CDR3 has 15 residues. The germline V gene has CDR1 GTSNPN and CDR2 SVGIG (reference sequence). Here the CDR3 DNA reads TGTGCCTGGAGGGCAGCGGGCTTACGGACCGGGGAGCTGTTTTTT. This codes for CAWRAAGLRTGELFF.

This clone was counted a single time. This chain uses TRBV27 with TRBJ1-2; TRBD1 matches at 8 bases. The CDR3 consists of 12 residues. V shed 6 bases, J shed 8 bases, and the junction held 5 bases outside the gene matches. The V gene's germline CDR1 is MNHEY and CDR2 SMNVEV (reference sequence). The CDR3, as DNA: TGTGCCAGCAGCTCGAGGACAGGGGGCTACACCTTC. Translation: CASSSRTGGYTF.

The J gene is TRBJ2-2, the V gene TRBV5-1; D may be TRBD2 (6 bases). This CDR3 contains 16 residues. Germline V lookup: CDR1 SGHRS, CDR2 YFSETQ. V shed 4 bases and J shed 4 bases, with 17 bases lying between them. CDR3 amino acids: CASSVEGGQPTGELFF. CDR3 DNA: TGCGCCAGCAGCGTGGAGGGAGGTCAGCCCACCGGGGAGCTGTTTTTT.

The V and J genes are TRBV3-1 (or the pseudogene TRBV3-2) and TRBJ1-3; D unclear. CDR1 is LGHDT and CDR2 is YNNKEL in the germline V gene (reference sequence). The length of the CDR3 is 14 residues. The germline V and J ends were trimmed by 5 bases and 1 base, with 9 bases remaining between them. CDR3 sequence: CASSRRWSGNTIYF. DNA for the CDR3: TGTGCCAGCAGCAGGAGGTGGTCTGGAAACACCATATATTTT.

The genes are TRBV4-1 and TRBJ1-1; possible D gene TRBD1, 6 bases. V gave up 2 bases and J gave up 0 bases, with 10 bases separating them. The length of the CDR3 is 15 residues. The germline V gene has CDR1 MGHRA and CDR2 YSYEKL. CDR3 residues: CASSQTGRMNTEAFF. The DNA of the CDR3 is TGCGCCAGCAGCCAAACAGGGAGAATGAACACTGAAGCTTTCTTT.